The source of this TCR beta chain is a study of Ad26.COV2.S vaccination and SARS-CoV-2 variants. The treatment is: about 20 received Ad26.COV2.S at low or high dose, single or two shots; 5 received placebo; per-sample allocation not given. Day 63 after the first vaccine or placebo injection was the time point for sampling. TCRdb's copy holds only in-frame clones and misses some; the assay was immunoSEQ multiplex PCR. The sample carries 440,000 or so clones, 90% recorded once. In regard to this clone: Its target is not known.

CDR1 is MNHEY, CDR2 SVGAGI, per germline. CDR3 length equals 13 residues. After removal of 6 bases from V and 10 bases from J, the junction contained 11 bases not matched to a gene. The study's findings and limits: Recipients of vaccine and of placebo showed similar breadth of their non-spike TCR repertoires.

The rearrangement joins TRBV6-5 to TRBJ2-5; 7 bases fit TRBD1. The TCR sequence derives from a person between 18 and 65 years old who received the Ad26.COV2.S COVID-19 vaccine or a placebo. The specimen was peripheral blood, collected in a trial of Ad26.COV2.S vaccine versus placebo. The DNA of the CDR3 is TGTGCCAGCAGACCCGACAGGGATGGGGACCAGTACTTC. It is translated as CASRPDRDGDQYF.